In its sample, the clone carrying this TCR beta chain was seen a few times. The target antigen is unknown. Produced via immunoSEQ multiplex PCR; TCRdb's table is partial and in-frame only. The sample has about 350,000 clones; about 88% are singletons. Noted treatment: 19 received Ad26.COV2.S at low or high dose, single or two shots; roughly five received placebo; per-sample allocation not given. Sample collection was performed on day 63 after the first vaccine or placebo injection. This CDR3 has 15 residues. The germline gives CDR1 LGHDT, CDR2 YNNKEL (reference sequence). The ends were cut back, 1 base at V and 5 bases at J, with 12 bases in the middle. This entry belongs to a study of Ad26.COV2.S vaccination and SARS-CoV-2 variants. Regarding the study as a whole: Breadth and depth estimates from TCRs may understate total T cell responses.

The source was peripheral blood, collected in a trial of Ad26.COV2.S vaccine versus placebo. The chain uses TRBV3-1 (or the pseudogene TRBV3-2) and TRBJ1-5; D might be TRBD1 (6 bases). The receptor was derived from a person between 18 and 65 years old who received the Ad26.COV2.S COVID-19 vaccine or a placebo. This chain's CDR3 is CASSQVQGLHQPQHF. CDR3 in DNA: TGTGCCAGCAGCCAAGTTCAGGGGCTCCATCAGCCCCAGCATTTT.